The 28 T cell receptor beta chains below all came from one sample that was sequenced in a study of T cell responses to AZD1222 COVID-19 vaccine (dated by TCRdb to about 2021). The protocol used for the library was the immunoSEQ multiplex PCR assay. Entries here come from immuneACCESS through TCRdb and include only in-frame sequences with V and J called. Some clones fail to appear in such tables; in the studies checked, an unresolved V gene covers under half of the shortfall, and the cause of the remainder is unknown. In this sample the table shows roughly 150,000 clones, roughly 93% of which occur a single time. The ten largest clones capture 1.9% of the sample. In light of the paper, this sample's time point label describes: about 28 days (+/-7) after the second vaccine dose. Specimen: peripheral blood, collected 28 days after the second AZD1222 dose. These receptors were obtained from an adult who received the AZD1222 COVID-19 vaccine.

The chain has TRBV7-3 and TRBJ1-2; tentatively, D is TRBD1 (6 bases). CDR3 length: 15 amino acids. Germline CDR1 and CDR2: SGHTA and FQGTGA. Trimming took 1 base from V and 7 from J, leaving 16 bases between them. The CDR3 DNA reads TGTGCCAGCAGCTTAATTCACAGGGATGGAGTTGGCTACACCTTC. It yields the protein CASSLIHRDGVGYTF.

The genes are TRBV4-1 and TRBJ2-1, with 11 nucleotides matching TRBD2. Losses at the gene ends were 0 bases for V and 5 bases for J; bases not matched to a gene: 6. Germline V gives CDR1 MGHRA, CDR2 YSYEKL. This CDR3 spans 17 amino acids. CDR3 sequence reads: CASSQDRGLADNNEQFF. DNA of the CDR3: TGCGCCAGCAGCCAAGATAGGGGACTAGCGGATAACAATGAGCAGTTCTTC.

This clone was recorded a few times. The gene calls are TRBV5-8 and TRBJ2-1, with TRBD2 matching over 7 bases. Germline V lookup: CDR1 SGHTS, CDR2 YDEGEE. The CDR3 length is 13 residues. The V segment lost 1 base and the J segment 9 bases; nucleotides outside the gene matches: 4. In nucleotides, the CDR3 is TGTGCCAGCAGCTTGTTCGGCGGGGGTGAGCAGTTCTTC. Translating it yields CASSLFGGGEQFF. Full variable domain (remainder filled in from reference TRBV5-8 and TRBJ2-1): EAGVTQSPTHLIKTRGQQATLRCSPISGHTSVYWYQQALGLGLQFLLWYDEGEERNRGNFPPRFSGRQFPNYSSELNVNALELEDSALYLCASSLFGGGEQFFGPGTRLTVL.

V is TRBV7-8 and J is TRBJ1-6, with D maybe TRBD1 (5 bases). The V gene's germline CDR1 is SGHVS and CDR2 FQNEAQ. Trimming cost V 6 bases and J 7 bases, with 13 bases left between them. The CDR3 contains 14 residues. The DNA of the CDR3 is TGTGCCAGCAGGGCCCTGGGGGGGAATTCACCCCTCCACTTT. This codes for CASRALGGNSPLHF.

V usage is TRBV6-1 and J usage is TRBJ2-3; perhaps TRBD1 as D (7 bases). Trimming shortened V by 4 bases and J by 4 bases, and 18 bases separated the two germline ends. The CDR3 runs to 16 residues. Germline values: CDR1 MNHNS, CDR2 SASEGT. The CDR3 protein is CASSGARGAVSDTQYF. Written as DNA, the CDR3 is TGTGCCAGCAGTGGGGCCAGGGGGGCGGTGTCAGATACGCAGTATTTT.

The V and J genes are TRBV19 and TRBJ2-1; 9 bases match TRBD2. The CDR3 sequence is 17 residues long. CDR1 is LNHDA, CDR2 SQIVND, per germline (reference sequence). Trimming took 0 bases from V and 4 from J; bases not matched to a gene: 7. CDR3 region: CASSIDAAGGFYNEQFF. In DNA, the CDR3 is TGTGCCAGTAGTATAGATGCAGCGGGGGGATTTTACAATGAGCAGTTCTTC.

The V gene is TRBV29-1, the J gene TRBJ1-1; D gene uncertain. The CDR3 totals 12 residues. V was trimmed by 5 bases and J by 1 base, leaving 8 bases between them. Per germline, CDR1 SQVTM and CDR2 ANQGSEA. CDR3 nucleotide sequence: TGCAGCGTTTCCTCAACGAACACTGAAGCTTTCTTT. Its translation: CSVSSTNTEAFF.

This clone was seen only once. The DNA of the CDR3 is TGCAGCGTTATACAGTCCTTCTATGGCTACACCTTC. It is translated as CSVIQSFYGYTF. The gene calls are TRBV29-1 and TRBJ1-2; D not resolved. Looked up from germline, CDR1 is SQVTM and CDR2 is ANQGSEA. V gave up 5 bases and J gave up 4 bases, with 11 bases separating them. The CDR3 runs 12 residues.

This sequence joins TRBV6-1 and TRBJ2-3; TRBD2 agrees at 10 bases. Germline V gives CDR1 MNHNS, CDR2 SASEGT. The CDR3 spans 18 residues. The trim removed 1 base at V and 4 bases at J, leaving 11 bases unmatched. The chain's CDR3 is CASSEVGASGSRADTQYF. The DNA for the CDR3 is TGTGCCAGCAGTGAAGTGGGGGCTAGCGGGAGTAGGGCAGATACGCAGTATTTT.

The chain combines TRBV19 with TRBJ1-1; TRBD1 matches at 8 bases. The germline V gene encodes CDR1 LNHDA and CDR2 SQIVND (reference sequence). The CDR3 sequence is 14 residues long. V lost 5 bases, J lost 0 bases, and 2 bases stayed unmatched. CDR3 loop: CASSPRGLNTEAFF. CDR3 in DNA: TGTGCCAGTAGTCCCAGGGGGCTGAACACTGAAGCTTTCTTT.

This chain's CDR3 is CASSLGAGAPITQYF. CDR3 nucleotides: TGTGCCAGCAGCTTAGGTGCGGGGGCTCCGATTACGCAGTATTTT. The genes are TRBV7-2 and TRBJ2-3; TRBD2 might be the D (7 bases). V shed 1 base and J shed 8 bases, with 16 bases lying between them. CDR1 and CDR2 from the germline V gene are SGHTA and FQGNSA. There are 15 residues in the CDR3.

V gene TRBV10-1 combines with J gene TRBJ1-6; tentatively, D is TRBD1 (6 bases). Germline V gene data show CDR1 as WNHNN and CDR2 as SYGVQD (reference sequence). V shed 3 bases and J shed 1 base, with 16 bases lying between them. The CDR3 runs 18 residues. The CDR3 nucleotides read TGCGCCAGCAGTGACGTCATTGGGGGCTGGTCCTATAATTCACCCCTCCACTTT. This sequence encodes CASSDVIGGWSYNSPLHF.

This chain links TRBV10-3 with TRBJ2-5; 8 nucleotides match TRBD1. V shed 5 bases and J 4 bases; nucleotides not matched to a gene: 6. The germline V gene has CDR1 ENHRY and CDR2 SYGVKD. The CDR3 is made up of 14 amino acids. In DNA form, the CDR3 reads TGTGCCATCAGTTGGACAGGGCGTTCAGAGACCCAGTACTTC. It specifies CAISWTGRSETQYF.

The J gene is TRBJ2-1, the V gene TRBV4-2; 14 bases line up with TRBD2. CDR1 LGHNA and CDR2 YNFKEQ come from the germline V gene. The CDR3 extends over 17 amino acids. With 2 bases clipped from V and 5 bases from J, the junction kept 5 bases outside the gene matches. CDR3: CASSQYGLAGGNNEQFF. In DNA form, the CDR3 reads TGTGCCAGCAGCCAATACGGACTAGCGGGGGGAAACAATGAGCAGTTCTTC.

The J gene is TRBJ2-1, the V gene TRBV18, with 8 bases lining up with TRBD1. This CDR3 contains 15 residues. V lost 4 bases, J lost 12 bases, and 14 bases stayed unmatched. The germline gives CDR1 KGHSH, CDR2 LQKENI. The CDR3 coding sequence is TGTGCCAGCTCACGGATACAGGGGGAGGACAGTGGGCAGTTCTTC. This sequence encodes CASSRIQGEDSGQFF.

The rearrangement links TRBV19 to TRBJ2-1; tentatively, D is TRBD2 (6 bases). The ends were cut back, 7 bases at V and 6 bases at J, with 16 bases in the middle. Per the germline V gene, CDR1 is LNHDA and CDR2 is SQIVND (reference sequence). The CDR3 covers 14 residues. The CDR3 region has the DNA TGTGCCAGTAACGGCGGGGACCTCGGCAATGAGCAGTTCTTC. Its translation is CASNGGDLGNEQFF.

This clone was found once. The V and J genes are TRBV27 and TRBJ2-7, with D maybe TRBD2 (6 bases). Trimming cost V 6 bases and J 5 bases, with 14 bases left between them. Germline CDR1 reads MNHEY; CDR2 reads SMNVEV (reference sequence). There are 13 residues in the CDR3. CDR3 sequence reads: CASSHGGADEQYF. In DNA form, the CDR3 reads TGTGCCAGCAGCCATGGAGGGGCCGACGAGCAGTACTTC.

The chain uses TRBV14 and TRBJ2-3, with 9 bases aligning to TRBD1. This CDR3 comprises 12 residues. After removal of 8 bases from V and 8 bases from J, the junction contained 5 bases not matched to a gene. Germline V gene sequence: CDR1 SGHDN, CDR2 FVKESK. The CDR3 nucleotides read TGTGCCAGCTCTGACAGGGGGGGTACGCAGTATTTT. It is translated as CASSDRGGTQYF.

The rearrangement links TRBV4-1 to TRBJ2-1, with TRBD2 matching 7 bases. This CDR3 is 15 amino acids long. Losses at the gene ends were 5 bases for V and 10 bases for J; bases not matched to a gene: 14. Germline V lookup: CDR1 MGHRA, CDR2 YSYEKL. For the CDR3, the DNA is TGCGCCAGCAGCTCACCCGGGACTACCTCGGGAGAGCAGTTCTTC. It yields the protein CASSSPGTTSGEQFF.

This chain joins TRBV5-6 and TRBJ1-5; D is undetermined. There are 16 residues in the CDR3. Trimming cost V 7 bases and J 1 base, with 18 bases left between them. Germline loops: CDR1 SGHDT, CDR2 YYEEEE. The DNA for the CDR3 is TGTGCCAGCGCGCTCGGCGGGGTCAACAGCAATCAGCCCCAGCATTTT. Translated, it gives CASALGGVNSNQPQHF.

CDR3 coding DNA: TGTGCCAGCTATGGGACCTCCTCTGGAAACACCATATATTTT. Translating it yields CASYGTSSGNTIYF. The gene calls are TRBV18 and TRBJ1-3, with TRBD1 as a possible D gene (5 bases). Per germline, CDR1 KGHSH and CDR2 LQKENI. With 7 bases removed from V and 0 bases from J, the gap between germline ends came to 10 bases. The CDR3 extends over 14 amino acids.

The chain recombines TRBV2 with TRBJ1-1; a possible D gene is TRBD1 (5 bases). The CDR3 contains 12 residues. Germline V gene lookup returns CDR1 SNHLY and CDR2 FYNNEI. The ends were cut back, 6 bases at V and 2 bases at J, with 7 bases in the middle. The CDR3 reads CASRQDNTEAFF. Here the CDR3 DNA reads TGTGCCAGCAGACAGGATAACACTGAAGCTTTCTTT.

The chain joins TRBV13 to TRBJ2-7; perhaps TRBD1 as D (6 bases). Germline CDR1 reads PRHDT; CDR2 reads FYEKMQ (reference sequence). This CDR3 contains 12 residues. V was cut by 5 bases and J by 3 bases, with 8 bases left in between. The CDR3 is CASSQGFYEQYF. CDR3 DNA: TGTGCCAGCAGCCAGGGGTTCTACGAGCAGTACTTC.

The chain has TRBV2 and TRBJ1-3; D gene uncertain. The CDR3 is 15 residues long. The germline V and J ends were trimmed by 3 bases and 0 bases, with 9 bases remaining between them. Germline CDR1 and CDR2: SNHLY and FYNNEI. The CDR3, as DNA: TGTGCCAGCAGTGATGGACGAATCTCTGGAAACACCATATATTTT. It is translated as CASSDGRISGNTIYF. Based on the CDR3 plus reference TRBV2 and TRBJ1-3, the full variable domain is EPEVTQTPSHQVTQMGQEVILRCVPISNHLYFYWYRQILGQKVEFLVSFYNNEISEKSEIFDDQFSVERPDGSNFTLKIRSTKLEDSAMYFCASSDGRISGNTIYFGEGSWLTVV.

This chain links TRBV24-1 with TRBJ2-3; D call uncertain. This CDR3 is 15 amino acids long. Germline CDR1 KGHDR, CDR2 SFDVKD. V lost 3 bases to trimming and J lost 2 bases, with 11 bases between them. The CDR3: CATSDRKTLTDTQYF. CDR3 in DNA: TGTGCCACCAGTGATAGGAAGACCCTCACAGATACGCAGTATTTT.

This clone came up once. The rearrangement joins TRBV29-1 to TRBJ2-7; D may be TRBD2 (6 bases). V was cut by 4 bases and J by 3 bases, with 7 bases left in between. The CDR3 sequence is 11 residues long. Germline assignment: CDR1 SQVTM and CDR2 ANQGSEA. CDR3 coding DNA: TGCAGCGTTGGTAGCGGCTACGAGCAGTACTTC. Translating gives CSVGSGYEQYF.

The rearrangement links TRBV9 to TRBJ2-3, with 7 bases identical to TRBD2. V trimming: 1 base; J trimming: 4 bases; junction bases outside the gene matches: 3. The CDR3 runs 14 residues. CDR1 is SGDLS and CDR2 is YYNGEE in the germline V gene. In DNA, the CDR3 is TGTGCCAGCAGCGTAACTAGCGAGTCAGATACGCAGTATTTT. As protein: CASSVTSESDTQYF.

The chain has TRBV5-6 and TRBJ2-1; 8 bases align to TRBD2. V was clipped by 4 bases and J by 2 bases; unmatched bases: 11. CDR3 length: 17 residues. The germline V gene encodes CDR1 SGHDT and CDR2 YYEEEE. The DNA for the CDR3 is TGTGCCAGCAGCCTGGCTGGCGGGGGGTTCCCCTACAATGAGCAGTTCTTC. Protein: CASSLAGGGFPYNEQFF.